These T cell receptor beta chains were read from a single sample in a study of technical replicates of blood from a few donors. Clones were read by immunoSEQ multiplex PCR, and TCRdb kept only the in-frame ones, dropping some. The table shows roughly 76,000 clones, with about 93% occurring only once. The sequencing sample was made of T cells isolated from PBMCs. All receptors come from a human donor in good health. Both conserved end residues are part of each CDR3. D genes are given only for firm matches. Not all rows give a size; the values are once, few, many and, for expanded clones, a class.

v_gene	len	abundance	j_gene	d_gene	CDR3aa	CDR3nt
TRBV7-2	16	-	TRBJ2-1	TRBD1	CASSLALGGNHNEQFF	TGTGCCAGCAGCTTAGCTTTAGGGGGCAATCACAATGAGCAGTTCTTC
TRBV4-3	14	-	TRBJ2-7	-	CASSQAYLPYEQYF	TGCGCCAGCAGCCAAGCGTACTTACCCTACGAGCAGTACTTC
TRBV6-5	13	-	TRBJ2-5	TRBD1	CASRTGDGQAQYF	TGTGCCAGCAGGACAGGGGATGGGCAGGCCCAGTACTTC
TRBV19	14	-	TRBJ1-4	-	CASSMIGGDEKLFF	TGTGCCAGTAGTATGATCGGGGGGGATGAAAAACTGTTTTTT
TRBV29-1	12	-	TRBJ1-2	TRBD1	CSVQGANYGYTF	TGCAGCGTACAGGGGGCTAACTATGGCTACACCTTC
TRBV30	13	-	TRBJ1-1	-	CASNTVLNTEAFF	TGTGCCTCGAATACGGTTCTGAACACTGAAGCTTTCTTT
TRBV6-6	14	-	TRBJ1-1	-	CASSYQGGNTEAFF	TGTGCCAGCAGTTACCAAGGGGGGAACACTGAAGCTTTCTTT
TRBV11-2	15	-	TRBJ2-7	TRBD1	CASSPPDRVSYEQYF	TGTGCCAGCAGCCCGCCGGACAGGGTGTCCTACGAGCAGTACTTC
TRBV4-2	14	-	TRBJ1-1	-	CASSQNRVSTEAFF	TGTGCCAGCAGCCAAAACAGGGTGAGCACTGAAGCTTTCTTT
TRBV27	11	-	TRBJ1-1	-	CASSRGFEAFF	TGTGCCAGCAGTCGGGGTTTTGAAGCTTTCTTT
TRBV5-6	16	-	TRBJ2-2	TRBD2	CASNPGLEGNSGELFF	TGTGCCAGCAACCCGGGACTAGAGGGTAATTCCGGGGAGCTGTTTTTT
TRBV7-3	17	-	TRBJ2-3	-	CASSLTSVRTSTDTQYF	TGTGCCAGCAGCTTAACCTCTGTCCGGACTAGCACAGATACGCAGTATTTT
TRBV27	14	few	TRBJ1-2	-	CASSLLGGNYGYTF	TGTGCCAGCAGTTTATTGGGGGGGAACTATGGCTACACCTTC
TRBV28	18	-	TRBJ2-7	TRBD2	CASSFFPISGSLSYEQYF	TGTGCCAGCAGTTTTTTCCCCATTAGCGGGAGCTTGTCCTACGAGCAGTACTTC
TRBV7-9	16	-	TRBJ2-1	TRBD1	CASRPKTGGSYNEQFF	TGTGCCAGCAGACCGAAGACAGGGGGGTCCTACAATGAGCAGTTCTTC
TRBV29-1	13	-	TRBJ2-7	-	CSGGVGGGYEQYF	TGCAGCGGGGGTGTTGGGGGAGGCTACGAGCAGTACTTC
TRBV5-1	15	-	TRBJ2-1	TRBD1	CASSPPYDRGYEQFF	TGCGCCAGCAGCCCTCCCTACGACAGGGGCTATGAGCAGTTCTTC
TRBV4-1	17	-	TRBJ1-1	-	CASSQGLFWERTTEAFF	TGCGCCAGCAGCCAGGGTTTATTTTGGGAGCGAACTACTGAAGCTTTCTTT
TRBV2	16	-	TRBJ2-5	TRBD2	CASSGDLAGVWETQYF	TGTGCCAGCAGTGGCGACCTAGCGGGAGTATGGGAGACCCAGTACTTC
TRBV2	14	-	TRBJ2-5	-	CASTEIGGGQTQYF	TGTGCCAGCACTGAAATTGGGGGCGGACAGACCCAGTACTTC
TRBV9	14	-	TRBJ2-7	-	CASSVGGATYEQYF	TGTGCCAGCAGCGTCGGAGGGGCGACCTACGAGCAGTACTTC
TRBV6-5	11	-	TRBJ2-7	-	CASSSGLEQYF	TGTGCCAGCAGTTCAGGGCTCGAGCAGTACTTC
TRBV6-1	18	-	TRBJ2-7	TRBD1	CASSVKLGGLVPSYEQYF	TGTGCCAGCAGTGTTAAGTTAGGGGGCCTCGTCCCGTCCTACGAGCAGTACTTC
TRBV9	13	-	TRBJ2-7	TRBD2	CASSPLADSEQYF	TGTGCCAGCAGCCCGCTAGCGGATAGCGAGCAGTACTTC
TRBV7-3	18	-	TRBJ2-3	-	CASSSPLKPPLLPDTQYF	TGTGCCAGCAGCTCCCCTTTGAAGCCCCCCCTCTTACCAGATACGCAGTATTTT
TRBV18	17	once	TRBJ1-3	-	CASSPTTPFGSGNTIYF	TGTGCCAGCTCACCAACGACCCCCTTCGGGTCTGGAAACACCATATATTTT
TRBV7-6	19	-	TRBJ2-7	TRBD2	CASSLVLGTSGSWSYEQYF	TGTGCCAGCAGCTTAGTTCTGGGGACTAGCGGGAGTTGGTCCTACGAGCAGTACTTC
TRBV6-5	13	-	TRBJ2-7	-	CASSYGRHYEQYF	TGTGCCAGCAGTTACGGCAGACACTACGAGCAGTACTTC
TRBV9	16	-	TRBJ2-7	TRBD2	CASSELAGAVSYEQYF	TGTGCCAGCAGTGAGTTAGCGGGAGCAGTTTCCTACGAGCAGTACTTC
TRBV7-8	14	-	TRBJ2-7	TRBD1	CASSPGTGSYEQYF	TGTGCCAGCAGCCCCGGGACAGGCTCCTACGAGCAGTACTTC
TRBV7-9	17	-	TRBJ2-3	TRBD1	CATLDGRQGELRNTQYF	TGTGCCACCCTCGATGGTAGACAGGGAGAGTTAAGGAATACGCAGTATTTT
TRBV19	10	-	TRBJ1-2	-	CASGSDGYTF	TGTGCCAGTGGCTCCGATGGCTACACCTTC
TRBV6-1	11	-	TRBJ2-7	-	CASRAGVEQYF	TGTGCCAGCAGAGCAGGGGTCGAGCAGTACTTC
TRBV6-5	14	-	TRBJ2-4	-	CASGVVPEAYIQYF	TGTGCCAGCGGGGTAGTCCCGGAGGCATACATTCAGTACTTC
TRBV4-1	13	-	TRBJ1-2	-	CASSRLGGHGYTF	TGCGCCAGCAGCCGTTTGGGGGGTCATGGCTACACCTTC
TRBV9	17	once	TRBJ2-7	TRBD2	CASSVGETSGIGYEQYF	TGTGCCAGCAGCGTAGGTGAGACTAGCGGGATCGGTTACGAGCAGTACTTC
TRBV7-2	17	-	TRBJ2-2	TRBD2	CASSLGGGLVAGGELFF	TGTGCCAGCAGCTTAGGAGGGGGACTAGTGGCGGGCGGGGAGCTGTTTTTT
TRBV30	14	-	TRBJ1-4	TRBD1	CASPGQGNNEKLFF	TGTGCCTCCCCGGGACAGGGGAATAATGAAAAACTGTTTTTT
TRBV5-4	15	-	TRBJ2-7	TRBD2	CASSAGLAASYEQYF	TGTGCCAGCAGCGCCGGACTAGCGGCCTCCTACGAGCAGTACTTC
TRBV7-3	14	-	TRBJ2-3	TRBD1	CASSIRDRADTQYF	TGTGCCAGCAGCATTAGGGACAGGGCAGATACGCAGTATTTT
TRBV27	15	-	TRBJ2-7	TRBD1	CASSSNRGAAYEQYF	TGTGCCAGCAGTTCGAACAGGGGAGCCGCCTACGAGCAGTACTTC
TRBV7-9	13	-	TRBJ1-3	-	CASSPPVGNTIYF	TGTGCCAGCAGCCCCCCCGTCGGGAACACCATATATTTT
TRBV15	16	-	TRBJ2-1	TRBD2	CATKRVPGGPSAEQFF	TGTGCCACCAAACGAGTACCGGGAGGGCCTTCCGCGGAGCAGTTCTTC
TRBV30	12	-	TRBJ1-2	-	CAWSLQGYGYTF	TGTGCCTGGAGTTTACAGGGTTATGGCTACACCTTC
TRBV21-1	14	-	TRBJ1-1	-	CASRGPTGHPLAFF	TGTGCCAGCAGGGGACCCACAGGGCACCCTCTGGCTTTCTTT
TRBV2	15	-	TRBJ2-2	TRBD2	CASSEVAGLTGELFF	TGTGCCAGCAGCGAGGTAGCGGGATTAACCGGGGAGCTGTTTTTT
TRBV7-8	11	once	TRBJ1-3	-	CASSRGRTIYF	TGTGCCAGCAGCCGGGGTCGGACCATATATTTT
TRBV25-1	15	-	TRBJ1-4	TRBD1	CASSAWGRGLEKLFF	TGTGCCAGCAGTGCCTGGGGAAGGGGGCTTGAAAAACTGTTTTTT
TRBV29-1	16	-	TRBJ2-1	TRBD2	CSVIGTSGISYNEQFF	TGCAGCGTGATCGGGACTAGCGGGATTTCCTACAATGAGCAGTTCTTC
TRBV28	13	-	TRBJ1-2	-	CASRPDRTYGYTF	TGTGCCAGCAGACCTGACAGAACTTACGGCTACACCTTC
TRBV9	14	-	TRBJ1-4	TRBD1	CASSGGTGAEKLFF	TGTGCCAGCAGCGGCGGAACAGGGGCTGAAAAACTGTTTTTT
TRBV30	17	-	TRBJ2-2	TRBD2	CAWRSGTSGRGTGELFF	TGTGCCTGGAGGTCTGGGACTAGCGGGAGAGGCACCGGGGAGCTGTTTTTT
TRBV10-1	15	once	TRBJ2-3	TRBD2	CASSESDREGNTQYF	TGCGCCAGCAGTGAGTCGGACCGGGAGGGGAATACGCAGTATTTT
TRBV28	15	-	TRBJ2-7	TRBD1	CASSFVLGQTYEQYF	TGTGCCAGCAGTTTTGTTTTGGGACAGACTTACGAGCAGTACTTC
TRBV23-1	16	-	TRBJ1-5	-	CASSQYQGTPYQPQHF	TGCGCCAGCAGTCAATATCAAGGGACTCCATATCAGCCCCAGCATTTT
TRBV4-1	15	-	TRBJ1-2	-	CASSQEGRGADGYTF	TGCGCCAGCAGCCAAGAGGGCCGGGGGGCTGATGGCTACACCTTC
TRBV6-6	12	-	TRBJ2-7	-	CASDGRNYEQYF	TGTGCCAGCGATGGGCGAAACTACGAGCAGTACTTC
TRBV14	15	-	TRBJ1-1	-	CASSQDHLSGTEAFF	TGTGCCAGCAGCCAAGATCATCTGAGCGGCACTGAAGCTTTCTTT
TRBV19	18	-	TRBJ2-3	-	CASSTAEKDSATLHTQYF	TGTGCCAGTAGTACTGCGGAGAAGGACAGTGCTACACTTCATACGCAGTATTTT
TRBV5-6	16	-	TRBJ2-2	TRBD2	CASSLGSGRLGGELFF	TGTGCCAGCAGCTTGGGTAGCGGGAGACTAGGCGGGGAGCTGTTTTTT